The TCR beta chain described here comes from a study of PD-L1 blockade in urothelial cancer. Overall study: Enrolled patients had been treated previously with 0 to 3 chemotherapy regimens. Per blood sample, T cells had a median of roughly 150,000.

TCR analog templates of synthetic origin were spiked into each PCR. Generated by immunoSEQ multiplex PCR, the TCRdb table keeps only in-frame clones and is missing some. The table includes about 110,000 clones, less than 95% detected once. The V and J ends lost 3 bases and 0 bases respectively, with 11 bases between them. The CDR3 is 16 residues long. Germline CDR1 and CDR2: LGHNA and YSLEER. Time point in this sample: peripheral blood 6 weeks after treatment start. This sequence was found in a man aged 55 to 69 with urothelial cancer. The specimen was PBMCs, collected around atezolizumab (anti-PD-L1) treatment. The chain is built from TRBV4-3 and TRBJ1-4; TRBD1 might be the D (5 bases). Here the CDR3 DNA reads TGCGCCAGCAGCCAGGCCGACAGTGCAACTAATGAAAAACTGTTTTTT. Its protein is CASSQADSATNEKLFF.